This T cell receptor (beta chain) was captured by sequencing in a study of PD-L1 blockade in urothelial cancer. Data came from immunoSEQ multiplex PCR; TCRdb stores just in-frame clones and leaves some out. The data contain 23,000 or so clones, more than 65% of them seen just once; the ten biggest clones take up less than 2%. V lost 6 bases, J lost 2 bases, and 10 bases lay in between. The CDR3 is made up of 13 amino acids. Germline CDR1 MNHNS, CDR2 SASEGT. Time point described: peripheral blood 6 weeks after treatment start. Diagnoses among patients were locally advanced or metastatic urothelial carcinoma.

The rearrangement links TRBV6-1 to TRBJ1-2; no reliable D call. The sample was PBMCs, taken around atezolizumab (anti-PD-L1) treatment. The source is a man in his 70s with urothelial cancer. In DNA form, the CDR3 reads TGTGCCAGCAGCCCCAACCTAAACTATGGCTACACCTTC. Its translation: CASSPNLNYGYTF.